What follows is one T cell receptor beta chain and its context. The T cells that were sequenced for TCR beta were CD8+ and CD4+ cells from blood. The individuals used as controls were healthy donors who had been matched for both age and sex. Negative isolation yielded the CD8+ and CD4+ T cells, while FACS enriched the TEMRA cells. The sample originates from a study of CD8 T cells in Susac syndrome. With random hexamers, roughly 0.45 to 1 ug RNA was reverse transcribed. The amplification used immunoSEQ multiplex PCR on TCR beta CDR3; it spanned 54 Vbeta and 13 Jbeta. A single record per CDR3 protein comes from TCRdb applying MiXCR to the immunoSEQ multiplex PCR reads. The table records 150,000 to 200,000 distinct CDR3 sequences, just under 95% of them present only once. CDR3 length equals 14 residues. Losses at the gene ends were 5 bases for V and 2 bases for J; bases not matched to a gene: 5.

V and J are TRBV12-3 or TRBV12-4 and TRBJ2-7; the match to TRBD1 covers 8 bases. The sample taken for sequencing was CD4+ T cells from PBMCs. This clonotype originated in a human donor in good health. The CDR3, as DNA: TGTGCCAGCAGTAGGACAGGGCCGACCTACGAGCAGTACTTC. This encodes CASSRTGPTYEQYF.